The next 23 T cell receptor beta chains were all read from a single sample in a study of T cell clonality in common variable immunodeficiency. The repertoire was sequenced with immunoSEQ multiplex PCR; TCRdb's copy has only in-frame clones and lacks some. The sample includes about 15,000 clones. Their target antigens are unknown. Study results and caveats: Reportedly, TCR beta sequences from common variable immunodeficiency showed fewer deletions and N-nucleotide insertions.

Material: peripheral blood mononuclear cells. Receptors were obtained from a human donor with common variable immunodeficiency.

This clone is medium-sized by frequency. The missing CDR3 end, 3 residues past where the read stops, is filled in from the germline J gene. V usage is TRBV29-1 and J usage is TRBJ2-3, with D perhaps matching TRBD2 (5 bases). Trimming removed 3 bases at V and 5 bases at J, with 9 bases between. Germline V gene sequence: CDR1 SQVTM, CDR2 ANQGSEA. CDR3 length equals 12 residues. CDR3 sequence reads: CSVDTGRDTQYF. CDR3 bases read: TGCAGCGTTGACACGGGGAGAGATACG.

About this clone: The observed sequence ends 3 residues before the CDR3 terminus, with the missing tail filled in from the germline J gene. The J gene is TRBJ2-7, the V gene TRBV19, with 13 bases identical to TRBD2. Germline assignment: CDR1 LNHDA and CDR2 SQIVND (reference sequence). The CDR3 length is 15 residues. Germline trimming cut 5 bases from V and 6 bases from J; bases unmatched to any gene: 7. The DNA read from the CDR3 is TGTGCCAGTAGTGCCTCCGGGACTAGCGGGACCGAG. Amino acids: CASSASGTSGTE. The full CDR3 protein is CASSASGTSGTEQYF.

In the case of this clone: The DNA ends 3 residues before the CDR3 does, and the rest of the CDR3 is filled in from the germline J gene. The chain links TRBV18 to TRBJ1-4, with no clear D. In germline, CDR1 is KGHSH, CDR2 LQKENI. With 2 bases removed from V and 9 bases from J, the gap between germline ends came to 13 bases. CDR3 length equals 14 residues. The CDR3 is CASSPSVENKKLFF. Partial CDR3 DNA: TGTGCCAGCTCACCAAGTGTTGAGAACAAAAAA.

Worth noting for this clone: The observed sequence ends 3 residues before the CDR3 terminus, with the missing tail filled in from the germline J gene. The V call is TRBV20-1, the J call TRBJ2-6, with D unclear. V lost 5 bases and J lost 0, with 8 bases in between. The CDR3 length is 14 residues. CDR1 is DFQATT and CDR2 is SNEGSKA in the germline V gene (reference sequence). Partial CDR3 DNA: TGCAGTGCTCCACTTGCCTCTGGGGCCAACGTC. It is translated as CSAPLASGANV. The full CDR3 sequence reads CSAPLASGANVLTF.

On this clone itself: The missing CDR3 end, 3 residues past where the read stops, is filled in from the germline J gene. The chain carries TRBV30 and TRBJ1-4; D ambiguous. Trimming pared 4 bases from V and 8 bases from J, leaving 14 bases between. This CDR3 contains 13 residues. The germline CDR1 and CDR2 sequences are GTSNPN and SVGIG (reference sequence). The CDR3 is CAWIPAGGEKLFF. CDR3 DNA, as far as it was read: TGTGCCTGGATCCCGGCAGGTGGGGAAAAA.

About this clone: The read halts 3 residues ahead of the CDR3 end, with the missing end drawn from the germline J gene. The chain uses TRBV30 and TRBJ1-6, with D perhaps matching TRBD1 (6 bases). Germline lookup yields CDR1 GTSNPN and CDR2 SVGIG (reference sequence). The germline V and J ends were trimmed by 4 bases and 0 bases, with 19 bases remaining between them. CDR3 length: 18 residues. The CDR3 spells CAWNPSRTASSYNSPLHF. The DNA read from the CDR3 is TGTGCCTGGAACCCCTCGAGGACAGCTAGCTCCTATAATTCACCC.

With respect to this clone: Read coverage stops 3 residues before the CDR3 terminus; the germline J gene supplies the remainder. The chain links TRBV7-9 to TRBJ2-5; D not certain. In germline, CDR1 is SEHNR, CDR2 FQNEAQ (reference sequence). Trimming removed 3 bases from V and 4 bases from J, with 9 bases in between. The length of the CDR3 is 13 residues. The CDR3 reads CASSFRVGETQYF. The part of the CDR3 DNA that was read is TGTGCCAGCAGCTTTAGGGTGGGAGAGACC.

The CDR3 spells CASSILRQSNQPQHF. Incomplete CDR3 DNA: TGTGCCAGTAGTATTCTTCGACAGTCTAATCAGCCC. This sequence joins TRBV19 and TRBJ1-5; tentatively, D is TRBD1 (5 bases). The read stops 3 residues short of the end of the CDR3; the missing end is completed from the germline J gene. V shed 3 bases and J shed 4 bases, with 13 bases lying between them. Per the germline V gene, CDR1 is LNHDA and CDR2 is SQIVND (reference sequence). The CDR3 has 15 residues.

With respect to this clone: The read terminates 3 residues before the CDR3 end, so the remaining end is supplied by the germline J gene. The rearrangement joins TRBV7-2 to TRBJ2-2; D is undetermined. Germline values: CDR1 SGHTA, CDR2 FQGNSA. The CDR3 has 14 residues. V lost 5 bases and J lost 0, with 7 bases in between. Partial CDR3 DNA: TGTGCCAGCAGCCAAGACTCGAACACCGGGGAG. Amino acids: CASSQDSNTGE. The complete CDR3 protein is CASSQDSNTGELFF.

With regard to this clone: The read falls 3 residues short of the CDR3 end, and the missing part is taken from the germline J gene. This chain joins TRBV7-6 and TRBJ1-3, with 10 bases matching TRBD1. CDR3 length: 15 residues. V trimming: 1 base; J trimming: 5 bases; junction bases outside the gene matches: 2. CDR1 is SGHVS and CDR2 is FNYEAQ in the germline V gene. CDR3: CASSLEDRGRNTIYF. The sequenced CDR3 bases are TGTGCCAGCAGCTTAGAGGACAGGGGGAGAAACACC.

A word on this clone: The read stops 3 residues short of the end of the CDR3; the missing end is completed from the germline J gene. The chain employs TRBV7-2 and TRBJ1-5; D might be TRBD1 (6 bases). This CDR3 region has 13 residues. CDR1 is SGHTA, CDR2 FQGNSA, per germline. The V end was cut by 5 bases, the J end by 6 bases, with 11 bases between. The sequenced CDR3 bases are TGTGCCAGCAGCCTGGACAGCCTTCAGCCC. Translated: CASSLDSLQP. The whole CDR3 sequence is CASSLDSLQPQHF.

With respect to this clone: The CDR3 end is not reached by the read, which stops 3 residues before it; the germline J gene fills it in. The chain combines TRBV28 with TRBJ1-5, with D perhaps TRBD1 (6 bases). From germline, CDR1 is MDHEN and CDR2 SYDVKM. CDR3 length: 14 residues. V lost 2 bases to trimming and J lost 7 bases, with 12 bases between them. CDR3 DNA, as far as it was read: TGTGCCAGCAGTTTAAACAGGGAGGCGCAGCCC. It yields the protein CASSLNREAQP. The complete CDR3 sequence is CASSLNREAQPQHF.

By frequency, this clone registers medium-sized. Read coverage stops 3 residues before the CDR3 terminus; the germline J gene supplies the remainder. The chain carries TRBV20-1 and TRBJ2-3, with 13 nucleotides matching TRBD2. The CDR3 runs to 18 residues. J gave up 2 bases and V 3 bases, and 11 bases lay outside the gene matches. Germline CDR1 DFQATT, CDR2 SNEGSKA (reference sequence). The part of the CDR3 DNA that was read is TGCAGTGCTAGTTTTCGACTAGCGGGAGGATGGTCCACAGATACG. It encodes CSASFRLAGGWSTDT. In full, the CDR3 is CSASFRLAGGWSTDTQYF.

Incomplete CDR3 DNA: TGTGCCAGCAGCTTAGGGCAGGGAGATTCACCC. Its translation: CASSLGQGDSP. The full CDR3 protein reads CASSLGQGDSPLHF. The genes are TRBV7-8 and TRBJ1-6; D might be TRBD1 (5 bases). The sequence runs out 3 residues before the end of the CDR3; the remainder is reconstructed from the germline J gene. CDR3 size: 14 residues. The V gene's germline CDR1 is SGHVS and CDR2 FQNEAQ. Deletions cut 1 base from V and 8 bases from J, with 9 bases between.

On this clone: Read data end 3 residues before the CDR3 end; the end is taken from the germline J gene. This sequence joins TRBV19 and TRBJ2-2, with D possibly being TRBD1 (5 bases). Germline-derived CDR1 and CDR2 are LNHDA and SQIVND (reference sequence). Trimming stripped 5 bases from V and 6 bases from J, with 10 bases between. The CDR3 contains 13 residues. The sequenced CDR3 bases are TGTGCCAGTAGTGTCAGGGTAGCCGGGGAG. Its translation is CASSVRVAGE. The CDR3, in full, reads CASSVRVAGELFF.

The DNA read from the CDR3 is TGTGCCAGCAGTGAGGTTGGGGGGGTCGGTGAG. Protein sequence: CASSEVGGVGE. The whole CDR3 sequence reads CASSEVGGVGEQFF. The V and J genes are TRBV2 and TRBJ2-1; 7 nucleotides agree with TRBD2. With the read ending 3 residues before the CDR3 end, the germline J gene is used to fill in that end. CDR1 is SNHLY, CDR2 FYNNEI, per germline. Unmatched junction bases numbered 8, after V lost 3 bases and J lost 9 bases. The CDR3 has 14 residues.

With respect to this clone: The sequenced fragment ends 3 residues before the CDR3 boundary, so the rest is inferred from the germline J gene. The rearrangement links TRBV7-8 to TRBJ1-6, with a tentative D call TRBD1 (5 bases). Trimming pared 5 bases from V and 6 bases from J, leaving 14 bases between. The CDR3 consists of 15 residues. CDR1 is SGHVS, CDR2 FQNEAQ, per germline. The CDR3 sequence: CASSPDPGVNSPLHF. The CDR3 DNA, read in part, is TGTGCCAGCAGCCCGGACCCGGGGGTTAATTCACCC.

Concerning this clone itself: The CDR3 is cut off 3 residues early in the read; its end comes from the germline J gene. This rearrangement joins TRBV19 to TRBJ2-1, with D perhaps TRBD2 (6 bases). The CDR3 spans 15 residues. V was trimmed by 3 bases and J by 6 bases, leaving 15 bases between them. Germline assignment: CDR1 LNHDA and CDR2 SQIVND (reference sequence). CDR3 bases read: TGTGCCAGTAGTATCTTTAGGAGGGCCGGCAATGAG. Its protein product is CASSIFRRAGNE. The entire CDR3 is CASSIFRRAGNEQFF. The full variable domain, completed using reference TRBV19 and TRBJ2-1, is DGGITQSPKYLFRKEGQNVTLSCEQNLNHDAMYWYRQDPGQGLRLIYYSQIVNDFQKGDIAEGYSVSREKKESFPLTVTSAQKNPTAFYLCASSIFRRAGNEQFFGPGTRLTVL.

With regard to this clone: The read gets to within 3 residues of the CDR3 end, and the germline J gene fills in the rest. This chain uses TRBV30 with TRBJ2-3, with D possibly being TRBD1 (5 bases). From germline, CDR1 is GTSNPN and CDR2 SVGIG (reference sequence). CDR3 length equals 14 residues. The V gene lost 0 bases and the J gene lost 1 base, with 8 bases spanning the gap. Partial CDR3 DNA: TGTGCCTGGAGTGTAGAAGGGGGCACAGATACG. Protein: CAWSVEGGTDT. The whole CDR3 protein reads CAWSVEGGTDTQYF.

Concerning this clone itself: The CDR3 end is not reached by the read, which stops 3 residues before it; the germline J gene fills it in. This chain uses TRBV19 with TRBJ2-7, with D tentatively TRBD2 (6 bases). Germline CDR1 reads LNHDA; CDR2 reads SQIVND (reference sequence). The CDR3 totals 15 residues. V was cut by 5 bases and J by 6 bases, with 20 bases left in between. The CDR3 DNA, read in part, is TGTGCCAGTAGTCCCATAGCGGAGGGGCCTCTCGAG. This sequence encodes CASSPIAEGPLE. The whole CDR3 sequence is CASSPIAEGPLEQYF. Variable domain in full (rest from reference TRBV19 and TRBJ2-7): DGGITQSPKYLFRKEGQNVTLSCEQNLNHDAMYWYRQDPGQGLRLIYYSQIVNDFQKGDIAEGYSVSREKKESFPLTVTSAQKNPTAFYLCASSPIAEGPLEQYFGPGTRLTVT.

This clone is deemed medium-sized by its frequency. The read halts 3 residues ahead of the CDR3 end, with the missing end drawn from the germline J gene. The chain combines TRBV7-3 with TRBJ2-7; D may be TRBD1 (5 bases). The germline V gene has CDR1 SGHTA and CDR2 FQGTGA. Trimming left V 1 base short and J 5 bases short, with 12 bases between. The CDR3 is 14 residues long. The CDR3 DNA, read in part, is TGTGCCAGCAGCTTAAAGGCAGGGCTCGACGAG. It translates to CASSLKAGLDE. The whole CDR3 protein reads CASSLKAGLDEQYF. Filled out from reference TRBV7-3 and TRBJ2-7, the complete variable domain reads GAGVSQTPSNKVTEKGKYVELRCDPISGHTALYWYRQSLGQGPEFLIYFQGTGAADDSGLPNDRFFAVRPEGSVSTLKIQRTERGDSAVYLCASSLKAGLDEQYFGPGTRLTVT.

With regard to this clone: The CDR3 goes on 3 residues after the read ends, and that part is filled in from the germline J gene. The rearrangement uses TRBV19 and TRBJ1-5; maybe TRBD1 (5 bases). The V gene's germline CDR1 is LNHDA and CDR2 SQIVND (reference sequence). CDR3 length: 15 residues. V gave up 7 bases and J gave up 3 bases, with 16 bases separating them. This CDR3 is CASTPNDRINQPQHF. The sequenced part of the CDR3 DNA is TGTGCCAGTACCCCTAACGACAGAATCAATCAGCCC.

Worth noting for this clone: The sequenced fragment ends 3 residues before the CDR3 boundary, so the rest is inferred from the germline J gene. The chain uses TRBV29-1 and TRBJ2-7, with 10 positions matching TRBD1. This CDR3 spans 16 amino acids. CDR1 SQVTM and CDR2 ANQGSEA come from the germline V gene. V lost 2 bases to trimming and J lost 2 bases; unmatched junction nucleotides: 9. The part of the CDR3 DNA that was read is TGCAGCGTTGAAATAAGGACAGGGGGGTCCCCCTACGAG. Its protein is CSVEIRTGGSPYE. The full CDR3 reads CSVEIRTGGSPYEQYF.